This T cell receptor beta chain was captured in a study of cytomegalovirus exposure and HLA in healthy donors. On this clone: No antigen is known for it.

Use of 60 Vbeta and 13 Jbeta primers characterized the PCR. Authors' processing steps: Per a later analysis, the number of unique TCR beta chains was some 82 million, of which about 11 million were shared. Produced via immunoSEQ multiplex PCR; TCRdb's table is partial and in-frame only. That table is the source of V, J and clone size, and D and trimming were worked out from the DNA. The sample carries around 180,000 clones, less than 85% recorded once. Study-wide results and caveats: Across HLA loci, a later analysis found differing TCR association rates, with DRB1 most and HLA-C fewest. Productive status was seen about 87% or about 30% of the time for most TCR beta V segments in an earlier analysis.

The junction had 3 bases not matched to a gene; V was cut back by 4 bases and J by 2 bases. Per the germline V gene, CDR1 is LNHDA and CDR2 is SQIVND (reference sequence). CDR3 length: 14 residues. This clonotype was obtained from a man aged 40-49 years in good health and CMV-seronegative. The sequenced sample consisted of PBMCs. This chain connects TRBV19 to TRBJ1-2, with 8 bases aligning to TRBD1. CDR3 amino acids: CASSTGQANYGYTF. The CDR3 DNA follows: TGTGCCAGTAGTACGGGACAGGCGAACTATGGCTACACCTTC.